One sample yielded the 15 T cell receptor beta chains listed below, sequenced in a study of blood T cell repertoires in COVID-19. Only in-frame clones appear in the TCRdb table, and some are missing; sequencing was by immunoSEQ multiplex PCR. The sample includes 400,000 to 450,000 clones, approximately 89% of them seen just once. Sequences were obtained from peripheral blood. The receptors stem from a woman aged 50 to 60 with COVID-19, enrolled during active disease.

The rearrangement joins TRBV15 to TRBJ1-2, with a tentative D call TRBD1 (5 bases). The CDR3 consists of 14 residues. Germline-derived CDR1 and CDR2 are LNHNV and YYDKDF (reference sequence). V was cut by 1 base and J by 8 bases, with 14 bases left in between. The DNA of the CDR3 is TGTGCCACCAGCAGAGCAGGCGGGGCAGGAGGCTACACCTTC. Translating gives CATSRAGGAGGYTF. The whole variable domain, remainder taken from reference TRBV15 and TRBJ1-2, is DAMVIQNPRYQVTQFGKPVTLSCSQTLNHNVMYWYQQKSSQAPKLLFHYYDKDFNNEADTPDNFQSRRPNTSFCFLDIRSPGLGDTAMYLCATSRAGGAGGYTFGSGTRLTVV.

V and J are TRBV4-1 and TRBJ1-5; 9 positions match TRBD1. Germline loops: CDR1 MGHRA, CDR2 YSYEKL. The length of the CDR3 is 16 residues. Trimming removed 7 bases from V and 4 bases from J; junction bases left unmatched: 11. CDR3 region: CASTPGQGQTNQPQHF. The CDR3, as DNA: TGCGCCAGCACTCCGGGACAGGGACAGACTAATCAGCCCCAGCATTTT.

The V gene is TRBV5-1, the J gene TRBJ2-7, with TRBD2 as a possible D gene (5 bases). Germline V gene lookup returns CDR1 SGHRS and CDR2 YFSETQ. The ends were cut back, 3 bases at V and 9 bases at J, with 13 bases in the middle. This CDR3 is 12 amino acids long. The CDR3 loop reads CASSSDSKMQYF. In DNA, the CDR3 is TGCGCCAGCAGCTCGGACTCGAAGATGCAGTACTTC.

The chain employs TRBV6-5 and TRBJ2-7; TRBD1 matches at 9 bases. The CDR3 runs 15 residues. Germline trimming cut 2 bases from V and 4 bases from J; bases unmatched to any gene: 6. Germline V gene data show CDR1 as MNHEY and CDR2 as SVGAGI. Written as DNA, the CDR3 is TGTGCCAGCAGTTACCGGGACAGGGAGGCGTACGAGCAGTACTTC. This translates into CASSYRDREAYEQYF.

About this clone: Other DNA sequences in this specimen translate into the identical CDR3. This sequence joins TRBV6-5 and TRBJ1-1, with D possibly being TRBD1 (6 bases). The CDR3 sequence is 13 residues long. Germline V gene data show CDR1 as MNHEY and CDR2 as SVGAGI. The germline V and J ends were trimmed by 9 bases and 4 bases, with 15 bases remaining between them. Written as DNA, the CDR3 is TGTGCCAGTTCCAGGGGAGGGGGCACTGAAGCTTTCTTT. Amino acid sequence: CASSRGGGTEAFF.

The chain combines TRBV12-1 with TRBJ1-1. TRBV12-1 is a recognized pseudogene. This CDR3 spans 15 amino acids. The CDR3 is CASSFPGAGNTEAFF. The DNA for the CDR3 is TGTGCCAGCAGCTTTCCCGGTGCCGGGAACACTGAAGCTTTCTTT.

The chain links TRBV4-2 to TRBJ1-2; perhaps TRBD1 as D (5 bases). The CDR3 covers 13 residues. Germline V gives CDR1 LGHNA, CDR2 YNFKEQ. Trimming took off 1 base at V and 6 bases at J, with 9 bases between the two ends. The CDR3 DNA is TGTGCCAGCAGCCAAGGAGGGGAGGATGGCTACACCTTC. This codes for CASSQGGEDGYTF.

The chain combines TRBV11-2 with TRBJ2-7, with D maybe TRBD2 (7 bases). The germline CDR1 and CDR2 sequences are SGHAT and FQNNGV. V lost 7 bases to trimming and J lost 3 bases, with 16 bases between them. The CDR3 consists of 14 residues. This chain's CDR3 is CASTALGGDYEQYF. The CDR3 DNA reads as TGTGCCAGCACCGCATTAGGGGGGGACTACGAGCAGTACTTC.

This clone was detected only a few times. The same CDR3 is also encoded by other DNA sequences in this sample. V gene TRBV19 combines with J gene TRBJ2-3; D might be TRBD2 (7 bases). This CDR3 is 15 amino acids long. Germline V gives CDR1 LNHDA, CDR2 SQIVND (reference sequence). V gave up 3 bases and J gave up 3 bases, with 13 bases separating them. The CDR3 sequence: CASSIWGGGTDTQYF. Written as DNA, the CDR3 is TGTGCCAGTAGTATTTGGGGGGGCGGTACAGATACGCAGTATTTT.

This rearrangement joins TRBV2 to TRBJ2-7, with TRBD2 as a possible D gene (5 bases). CDR3 length: 13 amino acids. Deletions cut 5 bases from V and 2 bases from J, with 10 bases between. Germline-derived CDR1 and CDR2 are SNHLY and FYNNEI. The CDR3, as DNA: TGTGCCAGCAGTTTACAACTAGCCTACGAGCAGTACTTC. Protein: CASSLQLAYEQYF.

This clone was observed a single time. The chain is built from TRBV27 and TRBJ1-2, with a weak D call TRBD1 (6 bases). Germline CDR1 reads MNHEY; CDR2 reads SMNVEV (reference sequence). The CDR3 sequence is 13 residues long. Between the trimmed V and J ends, which lost 6 bases and 4 bases, there was a span of 12 bases. CDR3 amino acids: CASRRQDRYGYTF. The DNA for the CDR3 is TGTGCCAGCAGACGACAGGACCGCTATGGCTACACCTTC.

The CDR3 reads CAWSGTGDEQYF. In DNA form, the CDR3 reads TGTGCCTGGAGCGGTACAGGGGACGAGCAGTACTTC. The chain recombines TRBV30 with TRBJ2-7, with 7 bases aligning to TRBD1. Germline CDR1 and CDR2: GTSNPN and SVGIG (reference sequence). J lost 5 bases, V lost 3 bases, and 4 bases had no gene match. The CDR3 has 12 amino acids.

This clone has more than one count but fewer than ten. This sequence joins TRBV12-5 and TRBJ1-3, with D unclear. V lost 6 bases, J lost 4 bases, and 7 bases lay in between. Germline lookup yields CDR1 LGHNT and CDR2 FRNRAP. The CDR3 consists of 12 residues. The CDR3 here is CASGHGGNTIYF. As DNA, the CDR3 is TGTGCTAGTGGCCACGGGGGAAACACCATATATTTT. Based on the CDR3 plus reference TRBV12-5 and TRBJ1-3, the full variable domain is DARVTQTPRHKVTEMGQEVTMRCQPILGHNTVFWYRQTMMQGLELLAYFRNRAPLDDSGMPKDRFSAEMPDATLATLKIQPSEPRDSAVYFCASGHGGNTIYFGEGSWLTVV.

The rearrangement links TRBV3-1 (or the pseudogene TRBV3-2) to TRBJ1-4; no clear D. Germline-derived CDR1 and CDR2 are LGHDT and YNNKEL (reference sequence). The CDR3 has 14 amino acids. V lost 0 bases and J 2 bases, leaving 4 bases between the germline ends. DNA for the CDR3: TGTGCCAGCAGCCAAGACTCCACTAATGAAAAACTGTTTTTT. It yields the protein CASSQDSTNEKLFF.

The chain combines TRBV7-3 with TRBJ2-4; 7 bases fit TRBD2. This CDR3 comprises 15 residues. V lost 1 base and J lost 8; bases outside the gene matches: 8. From germline, CDR1 is SGHTA and CDR2 FQGTGA. This CDR3 is CASSLKSSGGDIQYF. In nucleotides, the CDR3 is TGTGCCAGCAGCTTAAAATCTAGCGGTGGCGACATTCAGTACTTC.